Listed below are T cell receptor beta chains from one sample, sequenced in a study of shared clonotypes between healthy human individuals. Sequencing was performed with immunoSEQ multiplex PCR; in TCRdb, only in-frame clones are kept and a portion is missing. The sample records approximately 840,000 clones, roughly 96% being singletons. What was sequenced was naive CD8+ T cells sorted from blood. These receptor sequences come from a man younger than 40 in good health. Each CDR3 is given with its conserved first and last residue. The D gene is left open where the match is weak. Where a row states a size, it is once, few, many or the class of an expanded clone; other rows omit it.

J: TRBJ2-5; V: TRBV29-1; size: NA; D: NA; DNA: TGCAGCGTTGAAGAAATCGGGACTCAAGAGACCCAGTACTTC; CDR3: CSVEEIGTQETQYF
J: TRBJ1-5; V: TRBV5-5; size: NA; D: NA; DNA: TGTGCCAGCAGCTTAAACAGGGAGTATCAGCCCCAGCATTTT; CDR3: CASSLNREYQPQHF
J: TRBJ2-3; V: TRBV19; size: NA; D: NA; DNA: TGTGCCAGCGGGACTCCCAATCTGATCGTCGGCACAGATACGCAGTATTTT; CDR3: CASGTPNLIVGTDTQYF
J: TRBJ2-7; V: TRBV7-9; size: NA; D: NA; DNA: TGTGCCAGCAGCTTTCAGAATGCCGACGAGCAGTACTTC; CDR3: CASSFQNADEQYF
J: TRBJ2-1; V: TRBV7-2; size: NA; D: TRBD2; DNA: TGTGCCAGCAGCTCGATAACCCCGGCTAGCGGGAGTTTCTACAATGAGCAGTTCTTC; CDR3: CASSSITPASGSFYNEQFF
J: TRBJ2-3; V: TRBV27; size: once; D: NA; DNA: TGTGCCAGCAGTGGTAGCGCTGATACGCAGTATTTT; CDR3: CASSGSADTQYF
J: TRBJ2-7; V: TRBV28; size: once; D: TRBD1; DNA: TGTGCCAGCAGTTTGGGGGACAGCTACGAGCAGTACTTC; CDR3: CASSLGDSYEQYF
J: TRBJ2-7; V: TRBV7-8; size: NA; D: TRBD2; DNA: TGTGCCAGCAGCTTAGTGGGAGGGACCTCCTACGAGCAGTACTTC; CDR3: CASSLVGGTSYEQYF
J: TRBJ2-3; V: TRBV28; size: once; D: TRBD1; DNA: TGTGCCAGCAGTTTTCGAATCTTGGGGTTCGACAGGGCAGATACGCAGTATTTT; CDR3: CASSFRILGFDRADTQYF
J: TRBJ1-3; V: TRBV7-9; size: NA; D: NA; DNA: TGTGCCAGCAGCCCTCCGGACTCTTACTCTGGAAACACCATATATTTT; CDR3: CASSPPDSYSGNTIYF
J: TRBJ2-7; V: TRBV4-3; size: NA; D: TRBD2; DNA: TGCGCCAGCAGCCAAGATTGGCGGGAGCGAACCTACGAGCAGTACTTC; CDR3: CASSQDWRERTYEQYF
J: TRBJ2-1; V: TRBV7-8; size: NA; D: NA; DNA: TGTGCCAGCAGGTTGGGGGTTAGCGGAGACCGACGCGACAATGAGCAGTTCTTC; CDR3: CASRLGVSGDRRDNEQFF
J: TRBJ2-7; V: TRBV5-4; size: NA; D: NA; DNA: TGTGCCAGCAGCTACCTTCCCGGGAGCTCCTACGAGCAGTACTTC; CDR3: CASSYLPGSSYEQYF
J: TRBJ2-5; V: TRBV5-4; size: NA; D: TRBD2; DNA: TGTGCCAGCAGCTTCTGGCGGGAGGGTGGGGAGACCCAGTACTTC; CDR3: CASSFWREGGETQYF
J: TRBJ1-4; V: TRBV27; size: once; D: TRBD1; DNA: TGTGCCAGCAGTTTGGGGGGACAGAGTAATGAAAAACTGTTTTTT; CDR3: CASSLGGQSNEKLFF
J: TRBJ2-3; V: TRBV2; size: NA; D: TRBD1; DNA: TGTGCCAGCAGAGCATATCCGGGACAGGCGACAGATACGCAGTATTTT; CDR3: CASRAYPGQATDTQYF
J: TRBJ1-3; V: TRBV7-9; size: NA; D: NA; DNA: TGTGCCAGCACCCCAATCGTCGGACAGCTCGGGAACACCATATATTTT; CDR3: CASTPIVGQLGNTIYF
J: TRBJ2-7; V: TRBV7-9; size: NA; D: NA; DNA: TGTGCCAGCAGTTCTGCTGGGGGCACTGCCTACGAGCAGTACTTC; CDR3: CASSSAGGTAYEQYF
J: TRBJ1-5; V: TRBV7-9; size: once; D: NA; DNA: TGTGCCAGCAGCTTAGGGGGAGGGGGGAATCAGCCCCAGCATTTT; CDR3: CASSLGGGGNQPQHF
J: TRBJ2-1; V: TRBV7-9; size: NA; D: NA; DNA: TGTGCCAGCAGCACGCAGGGTGCCTACAATGAGCAGTTCTTC; CDR3: CASSTQGAYNEQFF
J: TRBJ2-6; V: TRBV7-9; size: NA; D: NA; DNA: TGTGCCAGCAGGTCCCGGGGCCCCTCCTCTGGGGCCAACGTCCTGACTTTC; CDR3: CASRSRGPSSGANVLTF
J: TRBJ1-1; V: TRBV28; size: NA; D: NA; DNA: TGTGCCAGCAGTTTGCAGGTTGCGTTTGAAGCTTTCTTT; CDR3: CASSLQVAFEAFF
J: TRBJ1-2; V: TRBV10-3; size: NA; D: NA; DNA: TGTGCCATCAGTGACCTGGACATCTTGGGAAGCTATGGCTACACCTTC; CDR3: CAISDLDILGSYGYTF
J: TRBJ2-1; V: TRBV27; size: NA; D: NA; DNA: TGTGCCAGCATGCGGGACCCGAGCTCCTACAATGAGCAGTTCTTC; CDR3: CASMRDPSSYNEQFF
J: TRBJ1-2; V: TRBV9; size: NA; D: NA; DNA: TGTGCCAGCAGCGTAGCCGGGGAAGGAACTAACTATGGCTACACCTTC; CDR3: CASSVAGEGTNYGYTF
J: TRBJ2-3; V: TRBV4-3; size: NA; D: NA; DNA: TGCGCCAGCAGCCAAGATCTTTCGGGACAAAGCACAGATACGCAGTATTTT; CDR3: CASSQDLSGQSTDTQYF
J: TRBJ1-4; V: TRBV15; size: NA; D: NA; DNA: TGTGCCACCAGCGGGACTTTTCAGGCTAATGAAAAACTGTTTTTT; CDR3: CATSGTFQANEKLFF
J: TRBJ2-1; V: TRBV27; size: NA; D: TRBD1; DNA: TGTGCCAGCAGTCCGGACAGGGGTATGAATGAGCAGTTCTTC; CDR3: CASSPDRGMNEQFF
J: TRBJ2-1; V: TRBV7-6; size: NA; D: NA; DNA: TGTGCCAGCAGCTTAGAAGAAGTGGTCTACAATGAGCAGTTCTTC; CDR3: CASSLEEVVYNEQFF
J: TRBJ2-7; V: TRBV25-1; size: NA; D: NA; DNA: TGTGCCAGCAGTGTCGAGGAGGGCTACGAGCAGTACTTC; CDR3: CASSVEEGYEQYF
J: TRBJ2-7; V: TRBV27; size: NA; D: NA; DNA: TGTGCCAGCAGCCTCTTAGGCGACGAGCAGTACTTC; CDR3: CASSLLGDEQYF
J: TRBJ2-5; V: TRBV7-9; size: once; D: TRBD1; DNA: TGTGCCAGCAGCATAGCCGGACAGGGGGCCGGGGAGACCCAGTACTTC; CDR3: CASSIAGQGAGETQYF
J: TRBJ2-7; V: TRBV11-2; size: once; D: TRBD1; DNA: TGTGCCAGCAGCCAGGGACAGTACTACGAGCAGTACTTC; CDR3: CASSQGQYYEQYF
J: TRBJ1-2; V: TRBV9; size: once; D: NA; DNA: TGTGCCAGCAGCGTAGCTGAGGGGAACTATGGCTACACCTTC; CDR3: CASSVAEGNYGYTF
J: TRBJ2-7; V: TRBV7-8; size: NA; D: NA; DNA: TGTGCCAGCAGCCCACGTATGGGGTCAGGGGTCGGCGAGCAGTACTTC; CDR3: CASSPRMGSGVGEQYF
J: TRBJ2-3; V: TRBV7-8; size: many; D: NA; DNA: TGTGCCAGCACTGACGGAGGGCCTGTTTTGCTAGATACGCAGTATTTT; CDR3: CASTDGGPVLLDTQYF
J: TRBJ1-1; V: TRBV27; size: NA; D: NA; DNA: TGTGCCAGCAGTTGGACAGCGGGCGCCACTGAAGCTTTCTTT; CDR3: CASSWTAGATEAFF
J: TRBJ2-1; V: TRBV7-9; size: NA; D: TRBD2; DNA: TGTGCCAGCAGCTTCGGGACTAGGAACAATGAGCAGTTCTTC; CDR3: CASSFGTRNNEQFF
J: TRBJ1-1; V: TRBV6-6; size: once; D: NA; DNA: TGTGCCAGCAGTTACACCACCCTGGAGGCTTTCTTT; CDR3: CASSYTTLEAFF
J: TRBJ2-3; V: TRBV7-9; size: NA; D: NA; DNA: TGTGCCACCGAAGATGGCAGGGCGAGAGATACGCAGTATTTT; CDR3: CATEDGRARDTQYF
J: TRBJ2-7; V: TRBV14; size: NA; D: TRBD2; DNA: TGTGCCAGCAGTGAGCGGGACCCCTACGAGCAGTACTTC; CDR3: CASSERDPYEQYF
J: TRBJ2-6; V: TRBV5-8; size: NA; D: NA; DNA: TGTGCCAGCGGTAAGCCTCATCCACACAAGTCGGGCCAACGTCCTGACTTC; CDR3: CASGKPHPHKSGQRPDF
J: TRBJ2-1; V: TRBV6-1; size: NA; D: TRBD1; DNA: TGTGCCAGCAGTGAACGGACAGGGGTGAACAATGAGCAGTTCTTC; CDR3: CASSERTGVNNEQFF
J: TRBJ2-1; V: TRBV15; size: NA; D: TRBD2; DNA: TGTGCCACCAGCTCCGGGGGGGCCTACAATGAGCAGTTCTTC; CDR3: CATSSGGAYNEQFF
J: TRBJ2-1; V: TRBV19; size: NA; D: NA; DNA: TGTGCCAGTAGTCCTCCCGTGGGGGCGCGGGAGCAGTTCTTC; CDR3: CASSPPVGAREQFF
J: TRBJ2-2; V: TRBV27; size: NA; D: TRBD2; DNA: TGTGCCAGCGGAGCGGGAGAAGGGACCGGGGAGCTGTTTTTT; CDR3: CASGAGEGTGELFF
J: TRBJ1-2; V: TRBV5-6; size: NA; D: NA; DNA: TGTGCCAGCAGCTTGGCCTCAGCGAACTATGGCTACACCTTC; CDR3: CASSLASANYGYTF